Listed here is a single TCR beta chain. The antigen remains undetermined. Sequenced by immunoSEQ multiplex PCR; TCRdb stores in-frame clones only, minus some. The sample yields tens of thousands of clones, 87% seen once. The data derive from a study of OX40 agonist ivuxolimab in advanced cancers. Study-wide context: Earlier anti-PD-1, anti-PD-L1 or anti-CTLA-4 therapy was permitted; roughly 37% had received some.

Findings of the study overall: At doses 0.1 to 3.0 mg/kg, CD4+ and CD8+ clones expanded. Patients who responded partially at 0.1-3.0 mg/kg showed clonal expansion ranking among the lowest.

Germline V CDR1 and CDR2: MNHNS, SASEGT. The CDR3 length is 13 residues. Deletions cut 5 bases from V and 5 bases from J, with 13 bases between. This clonotype was obtained from an adult with an advanced solid tumor such as melanoma, head and neck, liver or kidney cancer. The rearrangement joins TRBV6-1 to TRBJ2-7; D gene uncertain. Specimen: CD4+ or CD8+ T cells sorted from blood, collected in a trial of the OX40 agonist ivuxolimab. The CDR3 reads CASSYAGRDEQYF. In nucleotides, the CDR3 is TGTGCCAGCAGTTATGCAGGTAGGGACGAGCAGTACTTC.